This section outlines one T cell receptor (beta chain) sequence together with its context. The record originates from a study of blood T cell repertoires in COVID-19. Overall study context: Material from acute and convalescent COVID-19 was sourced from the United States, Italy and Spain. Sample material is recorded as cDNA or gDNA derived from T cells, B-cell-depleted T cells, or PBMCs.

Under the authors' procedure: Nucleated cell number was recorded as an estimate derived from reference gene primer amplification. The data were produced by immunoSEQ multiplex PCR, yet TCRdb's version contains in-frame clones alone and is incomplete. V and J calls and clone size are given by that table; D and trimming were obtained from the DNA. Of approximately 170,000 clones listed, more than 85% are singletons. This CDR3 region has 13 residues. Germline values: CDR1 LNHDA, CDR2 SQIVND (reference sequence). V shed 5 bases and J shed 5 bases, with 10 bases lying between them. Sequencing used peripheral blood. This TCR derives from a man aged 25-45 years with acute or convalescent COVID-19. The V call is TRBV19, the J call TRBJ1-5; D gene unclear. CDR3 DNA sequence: TGTGCCAGTAGTCTCACGGTCGATCAGCCCCAGCATTTT. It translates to CASSLTVDQPQHF. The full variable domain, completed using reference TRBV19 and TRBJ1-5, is DGGITQSPKYLFRKEGQNVTLSCEQNLNHDAMYWYRQDPGQGLRLIYYSQIVNDFQKGDIAEGYSVSREKKESFPLTVTSAQKNPTAFYLCASSLTVDQPQHFGDGTRLSIL.